One sample yielded the 23 T cell receptor beta chains listed below, sequenced in a study of shared clonotypes between healthy human individuals. Only in-frame clones appear in the TCRdb table, and some are missing; sequencing was by immunoSEQ multiplex PCR. The data show 2 million to 2.5 million clones, approximately 94% seen once. The sequenced sample was naive CD4+ T cells sorted from blood. As to subset: CD45RA+ positively selected. The receptors shown here come from a man aged 18 to 30 in good health.

V is TRBV7-9 and J is TRBJ2-7; D unclear. CDR1 and CDR2 from the germline V gene are SEHNR and FQNEAQ (reference sequence). Between the trimmed V and J ends, which lost 1 base and 7 bases, there was a span of 8 bases. This CDR3 has 12 amino acids. The CDR3 nucleotides are TGTGCCAGCAGCTTAGTGGCTGAGGAGCAGTACTTC. Amino acid sequence: CASSLVAEEQYF.

The chain employs TRBV5-4 and TRBJ2-2, with 11 nucleotides matching TRBD2. V lost 4 bases, J lost 0 bases, and 8 bases stayed unmatched. CDR3 size: 18 residues. Germline V gene data show CDR1 as SGHNT and CDR2 as YYREEE (reference sequence). The DNA for the CDR3 is TGTGCCAGCAGCAGTGCTAGCGGGGGGCATTCGAACACCGGGGAGCTGTTTTTT. This gives the protein CASSSASGGHSNTGELFF.

V and J are TRBV25-1 and TRBJ1-2; weak D call: TRBD1 (6 bases). Looked up from germline, CDR1 is MGHDK and CDR2 is SYGVNS. With 8 bases removed from V and 0 bases from J, the gap between germline ends came to 19 bases. This CDR3 has 16 residues. CDR3 DNA: TGTGCCAGCTCTACGATTAAGGGGGGATCTAACTATGGCTACACCTTC. The encoded protein is CASSTIKGGSNYGYTF.

The rearrangement links TRBV5-6 to TRBJ2-7; TRBD1 might be the D (6 bases). The CDR3 extends over 17 amino acids. V was clipped by 0 bases and J by 0 bases, with 16 bases between them. Germline CDR1 and CDR2: SGHDT and YYEEEE. Written as DNA, the CDR3 is TGTGCCAGCAGCTTGGTTGGACAGAGGGCCCCCTCCTACGAGCAGTACTTC. This gives the protein CASSLVGQRAPSYEQYF. Complete variable domain (other parts from reference TRBV5-6 and TRBJ2-7): DAGVTQSPTHLIKTRGQQVTLRCSPKSGHDTVSWYQQALGQGPQFIFQYYEEEERQRGNFPDRFSGHQFPNYSSELNVNALLLGDSALYLCASSLVGQRAPSYEQYFGPGTRLTVT.

This clone was detected once. The genes are TRBV15 and TRBJ2-1, with D perhaps TRBD2 (7 bases). Trimming took off 0 bases at V and 8 bases at J, with 14 bases between the two ends. Germline V gene sequence: CDR1 LNHNV, CDR2 YYDKDF (reference sequence). This CDR3 is built from 15 residues. CDR3 amino acids: CATSRDPGGPDEQFF. The CDR3 nucleotides are TGTGCCACCAGCAGAGATCCGGGGGGCCCTGATGAGCAGTTCTTC.

V usage is TRBV7-8 and J usage is TRBJ1-1, with D hard to call. The V end lost 5 bases, the J end lost 0 bases, and 13 bases lay between the germline ends. Germline V gene data show CDR1 as SGHVS and CDR2 as FQNEAQ. The CDR3 consists of 15 residues. CDR3 nucleotide sequence: TGTGCCAGCAGCCAACATGGAGATATGAACACTGAAGCTTTCTTT. Translating gives CASSQHGDMNTEAFF.

The chain carries TRBV28 and TRBJ1-1; 9 nucleotides agree with TRBD1. Losses at the gene ends were 5 bases for V and 5 bases for J; bases not matched to a gene: 6. This CDR3 region has 14 residues. Germline V CDR1 and CDR2: MDHEN, SYDVKM. This chain's CDR3 is CASSLRTGETEAFF. The CDR3 DNA reads TGTGCCAGCAGTCTAAGGACAGGGGAAACTGAAGCTTTCTTT.

The rearrangement joins TRBV6-6 to TRBJ1-4; 7 bases fit TRBD1. V shed 5 bases and J 8 bases; nucleotides not matched to a gene: 8. The CDR3 runs 14 residues. The V gene's germline CDR1 is MNHNY and CDR2 SVGAGI (reference sequence). The CDR3 sequence is CASSQPTGREKLFF. In nucleotides, the CDR3 is TGTGCCAGCAGTCAACCGACAGGGAGGGAAAAACTGTTTTTT.

The J gene is TRBJ1-2, the V gene TRBV28; 8 nucleotides match TRBD1. The CDR3 consists of 13 residues. The trim removed 11 bases at V and 1 base at J, leaving 6 bases unmatched. Germline V gives CDR1 MDHEN, CDR2 SYDVKM. For the CDR3, the DNA is TGTGCCGGGGGGACAGGCTATAACTATGGCTACACCTTC. The encoded protein is CAGGTGYNYGYTF.

The chain links TRBV7-6 to TRBJ2-2; D is undetermined. Trimming removed 4 bases at V and 0 bases at J, with 21 bases between. In germline, CDR1 is SGHVS, CDR2 FNYEAQ. This CDR3 is built from 19 residues. Here the CDR3 DNA reads TGTGCCAGCAGCTCGCCGGTCACCGCGCCTAGTCCGAACACCGGGGAGCTGTTTTTT. Its protein is CASSSPVTAPSPNTGELFF.

The V and J genes are TRBV5-6 and TRBJ1-5; possibly TRBD1 for D (5 bases). V lost 0 bases and J 6 bases, leaving 16 bases between the germline ends. This CDR3 contains 16 residues. The germline CDR1 and CDR2 sequences are SGHDT and YYEEEE. The DNA for the CDR3 is TGTGCCAGCAGCTTGGACGCAGGGAAGAAGGGTCAGCCCCAGCATTTT. Amino acids: CASSLDAGKKGQPQHF.

V is TRBV6-5 and J is TRBJ1-1; weak D call: TRBD1 (5 bases). The V and J ends lost 7 bases and 6 bases respectively, with 9 bases between them. Per germline, CDR1 MNHEY and CDR2 SVGAGI. This CDR3 is built from 11 residues. DNA of the CDR3: TGTGCCAGCACCGCGGGGGCTGAAGCTTTCTTT. Protein: CASTAGAEAFF.

The chain employs TRBV4-1 and TRBJ2-6; tentatively, D is TRBD2 (6 bases). Germline-derived CDR1 and CDR2 are MGHRA and YSYEKL. The CDR3 loop spans 17 amino acids. V gave up 7 bases and J gave up 0 bases, with 16 bases separating them. The DNA of the CDR3 is TGCGCCAGCAACGTAGCGGCCCTGGGCTCTGGGGCCAACGTCCTGACTTTC. This encodes CASNVAALGSGANVLTF.

This chain uses TRBV21-1 with TRBJ1-1; the D call of TRBD1 is as the table states it, not checked on the DNA. TRBV21-1 is shown as a pseudogene. The CDR3 extends over 16 amino acids. The CDR3 nucleotides read TGTGCCAGCAGCAGGGGACAGGGAAAGGTGAACACTGAAGCTTTCTTT. Translation: CASSRGQGKVNTEAFF.

The chain uses TRBV7-2 and TRBJ2-7; 7 bases are shared with TRBD2. V lost 1 base and J lost 9; bases outside the gene matches: 6. Germline CDR1 reads SGHTA; CDR2 reads FQGNSA. The CDR3 length is 13 residues. CDR3 amino acids: CASSLGRERVQYF. As DNA, the CDR3 is TGTGCCAGCAGCTTAGGGCGGGAGCGGGTGCAGTACTTC. Variable domain in full (rest from reference TRBV7-2 and TRBJ2-7): GAGVSQSPSNKVTEKGKDVELRCDPISGHTALYWYRQSLGQGLEFLIYFQGNSAPDKSGLPSDRFSAERTGGSVSTLTIQRTQQEDSAVYLCASSLGRERVQYFGPGTRLTVT.

The V call is TRBV30, the J call TRBJ1-2, with D possibly being TRBD1 (6 bases). CDR1 and CDR2 (germline): GTSNPN, SVGIG (reference sequence). Deletions cut 5 bases from V and 1 base from J, with 11 bases between. The CDR3 runs 13 residues. The CDR3 DNA sequence: TGTGCCTGGTATACGGACAGTAACTATGGCTACACCTTC. Translating it yields CAWYTDSNYGYTF.

This chain joins TRBV6-5 and TRBJ2-1; 7 bases match TRBD1. Germline lookup yields CDR1 MNHEY and CDR2 SVGAGI. The CDR3 runs to 14 residues. Trimming took 4 bases from V and 5 from J; bases not matched to a gene: 5. CDR3 DNA sequence: TGTGCCAGCAGTTGGGGGACAGCTAACAATGAGCAGTTCTTC. As protein: CASSWGTANNEQFF.

This chain uses TRBV9 with TRBJ1-3, with D possibly matching TRBD1 (6 bases). The V gene lost 4 bases and the J gene lost 0 bases, with 14 bases spanning the gap. This CDR3 spans 16 amino acids. Looked up from germline, CDR1 is SGDLS and CDR2 is YYNGEE. CDR3 protein: CASSLGTQSSGNTIYF. CDR3 bases: TGTGCCAGCAGCCTCGGGACACAGAGCTCTGGAAACACCATATATTTT.

In this sample, this clone turned up once. The V call is TRBV29-1, the J call TRBJ2-6, with D perhaps being TRBD1 or TRBD2 (5 bases each). Trimming took off 0 bases at V and 2 bases at J, with 14 bases between the two ends. The CDR3 is made up of 17 amino acids. CDR1 is SQVTM, CDR2 ANQGSEA, per germline. The CDR3 DNA reads TGCAGCGTTGAAGATAGAGGACGGGGACCTGGGGCCAACGTCCTGACTTTC. Protein: CSVEDRGRGPGANVLTF.

CDR3 sequence: CASSQDRGTSSDEQFF. The DNA of the CDR3 is TGCGCCAGCAGCCAAGATCGTGGGACTAGCAGCGATGAGCAGTTCTTC. V gene TRBV4-3 combines with J gene TRBJ2-1; TRBD2 aligns across 9 bases. The germline V gene has CDR1 LGHNA and CDR2 YSLEER. With 0 bases clipped from V and 8 bases from J, the junction kept 8 bases outside the gene matches. The CDR3 covers 16 residues.

This sequence joins TRBV28 and TRBJ2-3, with unresolved D. CDR3 length: 14 residues. Trimming took off 5 bases at V and 2 bases at J, with 11 bases between the two ends. Per the germline V gene, CDR1 is MDHEN and CDR2 is SYDVKM. Here the CDR3 DNA reads TGTGCCAGCAGTCTCGAGCTTACCACAGATACGCAGTATTTT. Translating it yields CASSLELTTDTQYF.

V and J are TRBV6-5 and TRBJ1-1, with a weak D call TRBD1 (6 bases). Between the trimmed V and J ends, which lost 10 bases and 6 bases, there was a span of 12 bases. The CDR3 covers 11 residues. Germline lookup yields CDR1 MNHEY and CDR2 SVGAGI. CDR3 DNA sequence: TGTGCCATTCGTAGGGGGGCTGAAGCTTTCTTT. This encodes CAIRRGAEAFF.

A word on this clone: The same CDR3 is also encoded by other DNA sequences in this sample. V is TRBV5-1 and J is TRBJ1-5, with D possibly matching TRBD1 (5 bases). The ends were cut back, 0 bases at V and 5 bases at J, with 9 bases in the middle. In germline, CDR1 is SGHRS, CDR2 YFSETQ. This CDR3 has 14 residues. CDR3 bases: TGCGCCAGCAGCTTGGCCGGGGGTTATCAGCCCCAGCATTTT. It codes for CASSLAGGYQPQHF.